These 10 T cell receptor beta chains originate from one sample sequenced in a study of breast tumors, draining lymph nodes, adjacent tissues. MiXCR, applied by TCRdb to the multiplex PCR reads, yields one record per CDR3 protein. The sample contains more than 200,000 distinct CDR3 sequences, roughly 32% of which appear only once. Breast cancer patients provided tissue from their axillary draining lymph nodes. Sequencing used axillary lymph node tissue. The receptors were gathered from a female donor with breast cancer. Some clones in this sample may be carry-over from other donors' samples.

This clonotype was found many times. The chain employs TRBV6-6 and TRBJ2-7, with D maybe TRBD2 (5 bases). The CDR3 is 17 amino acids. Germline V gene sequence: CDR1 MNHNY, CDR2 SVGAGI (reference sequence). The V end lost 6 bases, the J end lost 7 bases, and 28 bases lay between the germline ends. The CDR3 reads CASRPPSSALITGEQYF. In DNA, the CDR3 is TGTGCCAGCAGACCCCCATCTTCGGCTCTAATAACGGGGGAGCAGTACTTC.

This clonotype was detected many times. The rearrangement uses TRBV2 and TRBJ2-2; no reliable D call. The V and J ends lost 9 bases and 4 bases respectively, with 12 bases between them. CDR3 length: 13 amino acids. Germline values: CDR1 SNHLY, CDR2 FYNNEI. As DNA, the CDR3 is TGTGCCAGTAACACATGGGCCACCGGGGAGCTGTTTTTT. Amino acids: CASNTWATGELFF.

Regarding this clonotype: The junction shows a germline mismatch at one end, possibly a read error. CDR3 in amino acids: CATSGGERPRGQETQYF. CDR3 DNA: TGTGCCACCAGCGGCGGGGAGAGGCCTCGGGGGCAAGAGACCCAGTACTTC. V gene TRBV11-2 combines with J gene TRBJ2-5; the D gene is possibly TRBD2 (6 bases). The CDR3 runs 17 residues. From germline, CDR1 is SGHAT and CDR2 FQNNGV.

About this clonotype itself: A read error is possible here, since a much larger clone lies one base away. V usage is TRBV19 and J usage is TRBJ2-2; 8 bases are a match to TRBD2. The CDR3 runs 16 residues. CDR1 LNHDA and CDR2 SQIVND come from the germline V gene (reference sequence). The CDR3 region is CAGSPLAGAFTGELFF. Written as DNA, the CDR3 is TGTGCCGGTAGTCCCCTAGCGGGTGCCTTCACCGGGGAGCTGTTTTTT.

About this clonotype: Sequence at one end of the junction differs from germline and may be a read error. The CDR3 bases are TGCGCCAGCAGCTTGGGCGGGCCCCAGCACTTC. Encoded protein: CASSLGGPQHF. The chain joins TRBV5-1 to TRBJ2-5, with D possibly being TRBD2 (5 bases). CDR3 length equals 11 residues. The germline gives CDR1 SGHRS, CDR2 YFSETQ.

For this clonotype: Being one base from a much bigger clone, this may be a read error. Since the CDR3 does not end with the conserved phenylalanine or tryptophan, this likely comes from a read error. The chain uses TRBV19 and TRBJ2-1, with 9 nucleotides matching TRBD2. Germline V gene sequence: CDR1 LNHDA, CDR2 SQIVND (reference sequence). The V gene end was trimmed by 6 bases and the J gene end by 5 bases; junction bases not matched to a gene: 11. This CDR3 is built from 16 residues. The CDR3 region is CASSPFFSGRHNEQFS. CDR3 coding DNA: TGTGCCAGTAGCCCCTTCTTTAGCGGGAGACACAATGAGCAGTTCTCC.

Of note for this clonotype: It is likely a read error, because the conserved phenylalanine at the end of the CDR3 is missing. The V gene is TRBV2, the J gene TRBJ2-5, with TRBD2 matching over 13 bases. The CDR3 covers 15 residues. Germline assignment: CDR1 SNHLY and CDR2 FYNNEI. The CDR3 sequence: CVSSPGLAGKETQYL. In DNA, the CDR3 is TGTGTCAGCAGCCCGGGACTAGCGGGAAAGGAGACCCAGTACTTG.

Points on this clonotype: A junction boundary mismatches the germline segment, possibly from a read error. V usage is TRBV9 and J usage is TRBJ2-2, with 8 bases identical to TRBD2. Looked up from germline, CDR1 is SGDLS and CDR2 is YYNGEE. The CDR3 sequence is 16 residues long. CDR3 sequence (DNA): TGTGCCAGCAGCGTGTCGGGGGGGGGCCACACCGAGGAGCTGCTTTTT. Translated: CASSVSGGGHTEELLF. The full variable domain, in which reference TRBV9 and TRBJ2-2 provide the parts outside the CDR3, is DSGVTQTPKHLITATGQRVTLRCSPRSGDLSVYWYQQSLDQGLQFLIQYYNGEERAKGNILERFSAQQFPDLHSELNLSSLELGDSALYFCASSVSGGGHTEELLFGEGSRLTVL.

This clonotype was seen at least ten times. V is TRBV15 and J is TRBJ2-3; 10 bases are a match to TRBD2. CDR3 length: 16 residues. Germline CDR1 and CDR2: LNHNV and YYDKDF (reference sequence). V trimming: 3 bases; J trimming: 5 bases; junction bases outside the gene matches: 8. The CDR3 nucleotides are TGTGCCACCAGCAGCGGGTCACTAGCGGGAATAGATACGCAGTATTTT. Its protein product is CATSSGSLAGIDTQYF. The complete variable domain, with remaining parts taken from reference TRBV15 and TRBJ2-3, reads DAMVIQNPRYQVTQFGKPVTLSCSQTLNHNVMYWYQQKSSQAPKLLFHYYDKDFNNEADTPDNFQSRRPNTSFCFLDIRSPGLGDTAMYLCATSSGSLAGIDTQYFGPGTRLTVL.

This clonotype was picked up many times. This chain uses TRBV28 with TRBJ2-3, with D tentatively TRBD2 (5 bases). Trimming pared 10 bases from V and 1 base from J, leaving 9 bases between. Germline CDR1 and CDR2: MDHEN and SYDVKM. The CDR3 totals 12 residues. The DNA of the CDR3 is TGTGCCATCGGCGGGCGCACAGATACGCAGTATTTT. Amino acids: CAIGGRTDTQYF.